The entry below gives a single T cell receptor (beta chain) sequence along with its context. The sample is drawn from a study of shared clonotypes between healthy human individuals. This CDR3 is 16 amino acids long. Germline CDR1 and CDR2: SGHRS and YFSETQ. J gave up 1 base and V 8 bases, and 12 bases lay outside the gene matches. Profiling relied on immunoSEQ multiplex PCR, and the TCRdb table lists in-frame clones only, not all of them. The sample yields 2 million to 2.5 million clones, 90% to 95% seen once. This sequence originates from a man younger than 30 in good health. Some clones in this sample may be carry-over from other donors' samples. The sequencing sample was made of naive CD4+ T cells from PBMCs. The subset: CD45RA+ positively selected. The chain is built from TRBV5-1 and TRBJ1-5, with 7 bases lining up with TRBD1. The chain's CDR3 is CARKLRDRTSNQPQHF. The CDR3 nucleotides read TGCGCCAGAAAGCTGAGGGACAGAACGAGCAATCAGCCCCAGCATTTT. Variable domain in full (rest from reference TRBV5-1 and TRBJ1-5): KAGVTQTPRYLIKTRGQQVTLSCSPISGHRSVSWYQQTPGQGLQFLFEYFSETQRNKGNFPGRFSGRQFSNSRSEMNVSTLELGDSALYLCARKLRDRTSNQPQHFGDGTRLSIL.